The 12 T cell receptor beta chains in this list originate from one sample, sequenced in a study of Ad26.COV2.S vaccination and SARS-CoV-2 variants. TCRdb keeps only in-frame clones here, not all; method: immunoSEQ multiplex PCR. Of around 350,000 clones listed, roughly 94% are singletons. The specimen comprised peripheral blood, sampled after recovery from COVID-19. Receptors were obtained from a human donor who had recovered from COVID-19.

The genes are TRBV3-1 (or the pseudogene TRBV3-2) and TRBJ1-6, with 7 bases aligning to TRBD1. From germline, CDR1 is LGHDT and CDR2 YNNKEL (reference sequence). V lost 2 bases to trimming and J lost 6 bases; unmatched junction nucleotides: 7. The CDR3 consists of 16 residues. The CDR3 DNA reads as TGTGCCAGCAGCCAAAAGGGGGCAAGAGGTAATTCACCCCTCCACTTT. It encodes CASSQKGARGNSPLHF.

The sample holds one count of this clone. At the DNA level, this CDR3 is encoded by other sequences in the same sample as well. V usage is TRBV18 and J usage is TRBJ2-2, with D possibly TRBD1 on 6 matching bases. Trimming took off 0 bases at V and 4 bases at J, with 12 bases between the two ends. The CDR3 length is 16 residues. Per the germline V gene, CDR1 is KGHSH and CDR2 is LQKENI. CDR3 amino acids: CASSPPSAGATGELFF. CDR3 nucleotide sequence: TGTGCCAGCTCACCACCGTCGGCAGGGGCCACCGGGGAGCTGTTTTTT.

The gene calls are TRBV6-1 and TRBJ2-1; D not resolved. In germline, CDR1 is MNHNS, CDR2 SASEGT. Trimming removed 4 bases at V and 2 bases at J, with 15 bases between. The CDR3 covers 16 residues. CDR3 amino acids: CASSGLARLTYNEQFF. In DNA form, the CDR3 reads TGTGCCAGCAGTGGGCTTGCCAGGTTGACCTACAATGAGCAGTTCTTC.

The chain's CDR3 is CASSPGTGATEAFF. The CDR3 bases are TGTGCCAGCTCACCCGGGACAGGGGCCACTGAAGCTTTCTTT. This chain connects TRBV18 to TRBJ1-1; 10 bases line up with TRBD1. V shed 3 bases and J 4 bases; nucleotides not matched to a gene: 2. Germline V CDR1 and CDR2: KGHSH, LQKENI. The CDR3 loop spans 14 amino acids.

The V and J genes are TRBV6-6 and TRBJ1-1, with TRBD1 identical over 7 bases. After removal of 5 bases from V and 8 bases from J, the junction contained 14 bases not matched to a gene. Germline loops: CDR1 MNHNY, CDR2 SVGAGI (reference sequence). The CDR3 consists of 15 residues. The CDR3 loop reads CASSRLFQGVPEAFF. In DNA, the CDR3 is TGTGCCAGCAGTAGGCTCTTCCAGGGGGTCCCCGAAGCTTTCTTT.

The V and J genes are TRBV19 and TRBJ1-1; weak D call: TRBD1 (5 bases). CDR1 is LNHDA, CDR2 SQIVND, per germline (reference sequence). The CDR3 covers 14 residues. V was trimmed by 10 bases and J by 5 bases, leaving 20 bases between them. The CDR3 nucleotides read TGTGCCACCCACGATCGGGCAGGGAGGACTGAAGCTTTCTTT. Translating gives CATHDRAGRTEAFF.

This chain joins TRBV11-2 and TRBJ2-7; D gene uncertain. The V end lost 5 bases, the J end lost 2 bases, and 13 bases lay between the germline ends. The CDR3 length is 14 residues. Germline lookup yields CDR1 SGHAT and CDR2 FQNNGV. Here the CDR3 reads CASSPRVLTYEQYF. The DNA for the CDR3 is TGTGCCAGCAGCCCCCGGGTCCTTACCTACGAGCAGTACTTC.

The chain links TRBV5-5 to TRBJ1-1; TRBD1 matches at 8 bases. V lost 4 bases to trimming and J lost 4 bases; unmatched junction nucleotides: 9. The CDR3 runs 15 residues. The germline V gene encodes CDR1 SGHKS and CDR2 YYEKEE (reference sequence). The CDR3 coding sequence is TGTGCCAGCAGCCTCTCAGGGGGCGGCGGCACTGAAGCTTTCTTT. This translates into CASSLSGGGGTEAFF.

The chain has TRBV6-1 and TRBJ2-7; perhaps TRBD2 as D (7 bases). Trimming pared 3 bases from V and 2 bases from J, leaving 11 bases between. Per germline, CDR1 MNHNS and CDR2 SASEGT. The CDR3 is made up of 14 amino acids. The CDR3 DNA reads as TGTGCCAGCAGTGAGGCGGGGGCCACCTACGAGCAGTACTTC. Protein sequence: CASSEAGATYEQYF.

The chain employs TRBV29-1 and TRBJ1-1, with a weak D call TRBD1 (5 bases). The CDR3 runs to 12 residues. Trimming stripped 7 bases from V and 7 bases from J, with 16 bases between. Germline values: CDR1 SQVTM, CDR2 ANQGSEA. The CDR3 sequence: CSARSGQLEAFF. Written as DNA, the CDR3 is TGCAGCGCCCGCTCGGGGCAGCTTGAAGCTTTCTTT. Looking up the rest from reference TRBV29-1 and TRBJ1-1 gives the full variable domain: SAVISQKPSRDICQRGTSLTIQCQVDSQVTMMFWYRQQPGQSLTLIATANQGSEATYESGFVIDKFPISRPNLTFSTLTVSNMSPEDSSIYLCSARSGQLEAFFGQGTRLTVV.

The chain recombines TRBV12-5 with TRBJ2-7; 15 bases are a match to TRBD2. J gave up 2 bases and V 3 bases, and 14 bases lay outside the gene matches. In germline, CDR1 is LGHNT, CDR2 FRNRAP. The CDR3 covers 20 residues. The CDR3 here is CASGFRQAGLAGGRTYEQYF. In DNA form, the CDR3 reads TGTGCTAGTGGTTTCCGTCAAGCAGGACTAGCGGGGGGGCGGACCTACGAGCAGTACTTC.

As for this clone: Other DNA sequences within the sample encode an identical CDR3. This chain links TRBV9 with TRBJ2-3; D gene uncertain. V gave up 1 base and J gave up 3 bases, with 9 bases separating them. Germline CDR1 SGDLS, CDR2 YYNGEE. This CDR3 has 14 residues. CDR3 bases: TGTGCCAGCAGCGTAAGTCCTGGAACAGATACGCAGTATTTT. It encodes CASSVSPGTDTQYF.